This T cell receptor beta chain emerged from a study of blood T cell repertoires in COVID-19. From germline, CDR1 is MNHEY and CDR2 SMNVEV (reference sequence). Unmatched junction bases numbered 19, after V lost 9 bases and J lost 14 bases. The CDR3 length is 15 residues. Participant-reported clinical history was the basis for cohort assignment. Recovery meant two consecutive negative NP/OP PCR tests, professional clearance, or resolved symptoms. Authors' analysis steps: For nucleated cells, counts were estimated from reference gene primer amplification. The table came from immunoSEQ multiplex PCR; TCRdb's copy has only in-frame clones and leaves some out. V, J and clone size derive from that table, while D and trimming were established from the DNA sequence. The profile shows a few hundred thousand clones, 92% of them singletons.

The sequenced sample was PBMCs or T cells enriched from blood (not recorded which). The origin of this receptor is a woman between 25 and 40 years old who had recovered from COVID-19. This sequence joins TRBV27 and TRBJ1-6; 7 bases match TRBD1. Here the CDR3 DNA reads TGTGCCAGTAAAGGTGGCTTTCAGGGGGGAATGACCCTCCACTTT. Protein product: CASKGGFQGGMTLHF.